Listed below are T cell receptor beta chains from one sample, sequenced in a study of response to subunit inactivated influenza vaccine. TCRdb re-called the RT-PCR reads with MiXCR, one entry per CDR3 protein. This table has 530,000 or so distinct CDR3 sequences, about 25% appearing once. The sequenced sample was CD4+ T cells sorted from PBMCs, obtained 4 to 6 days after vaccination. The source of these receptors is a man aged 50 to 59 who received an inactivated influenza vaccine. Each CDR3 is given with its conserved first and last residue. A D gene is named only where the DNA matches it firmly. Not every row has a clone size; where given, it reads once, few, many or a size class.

TGTGCCAGTTCCATGGGGACAGGGGATGGCTACGAGCAGTACTTC	CASSMGTGDGYEQYF	few	TRBD1	TRBV19	TRBJ2-7
TGTGCCAGCAGTCCCTCCGAGGCCGGGGAGCTGTTTTTT	CASSPSEAGELFF	-	-	TRBV6-5	TRBJ2-2
TGCAGTGCTAGGAGGACAGGCGGGGAGCTGTTTTTT	CSARRTGGELFF	few	TRBD1	TRBV20-1	TRBJ2-2
TGCGCCAGCAGCCTCTCCTCGGGACGGACCTACGAGCAGTACTTC	CASSLSSGRTYEQYF	many	-	TRBV5-1	TRBJ2-7
TGTGCCAGCAGCGCGACAGGGGTCACTAATGAAAAACTGTTTTTT	CASSATGVTNEKLFF	-	TRBD1	TRBV3-1	TRBJ1-4
TGTGCCAGCAGTTTAAACAGGGCTTTGTTCGGCTACACCTTC	CASSLNRALFGYTF	-	-	TRBV12-3/TRBV12-4	TRBJ1-2
TGCGCCAGCAGCCACCCGGGACTAGCACCGCGGGATACGCAGTATTTT	CASSHPGLAPRDTQYF	once	TRBD2	TRBV4-1	TRBJ2-3
TGCGCCAGCAGCCCAGGGACAGGGGGCCACAGGAACACTGAAGCTTTCTTT	CASSPGTGGHRNTEAFF	few	TRBD1	TRBV5-1	TRBJ1-1
TGTGCCAGCAGCTTAGTGGTCAACCGCTATGGCTACACCTTC	CASSLVVNRYGYTF	-	-	TRBV7-2	TRBJ1-2
TGTGCCAGCAGGACAGGGGGCGCAGCTGGGGCCAACGTCCTGACTTTC	CASRTGGAAGANVLTF	-	TRBD1	TRBV28	TRBJ2-6
TGTGCCAGCAGCCTCTCCAATACGAACACCGGGGAGCTGTTTTTT	CASSLSNTNTGELFF	few	-	TRBV7-9	TRBJ2-2
TGTGCCAGCAGCTTGGGACAGGCGGAGGGAGAGCAGTACTTC	CASSLGQAEGEQYF	-	TRBD1	TRBV7-9	TRBJ2-7
TGTGCCTGGAGTGTAGGACAGACCTCTGGAAACACCATATATTTT	CAWSVGQTSGNTIYF	-	-	TRBV30	TRBJ1-3
TGTGCCAGCTCACCAGGTAGGACAGGGGGCTACGAGCAGTACTTC	CASSPGRTGGYEQYF	few	TRBD1	TRBV18	TRBJ2-7
TGTGCCAGCAGCTTATTTTCCGGGACTAGTATGGCCGGGGAGCTGTTTTTT	CASSLFSGTSMAGELFF	many	TRBD2	TRBV7-6	TRBJ2-2
TGTGCCACCAGTGATTTCAAAGCGGTTGAGCAGTTCTTC	CATSDFKAVEQFF	-	-	TRBV24-1	TRBJ2-1
TGCAGTGCTGCACACAGAGAGACCCAGTACTTC	CSAAHRETQYF	-	-	TRBV20-1	TRBJ2-5
TGTGCCAGCAGTTTAGCGGGAGGGGGGGTAGAGACCCAGTACTTC	CASSLAGGGVETQYF	few	TRBD2	TRBV27	TRBJ2-5
TGCGCCAGCAGTGAAGTAAGAGGGACTAGCGGGTCCAATGAGCAGTTCTTC	CASSEVRGTSGSNEQFF	few	TRBD2	TRBV10-2	TRBJ2-1
TGTGCCAGCAGCCCGCGACAGGAGGGCGGCTACACCTTC	CASSPRQEGGYTF	few	-	TRBV14	TRBJ1-2
TGTGCCAGCAGTTTAGCGGGGGGGACAGGAGCCTACGAGCAGTACTTC	CASSLAGGTGAYEQYF	many	-	TRBV12-3/TRBV12-4	TRBJ2-7
TGTGCCAGCACCATCATCGGTCAGGGGAACAATGAGCAGTTCTTC	CASTIIGQGNNEQFF	once	-	TRBV7-9	TRBJ2-1
TGTGCCAGCAGCATCAACAGGGGCGGACAAGAGACCCAGTACTTC	CASSINRGGQETQYF	-	TRBD1	TRBV7-2	TRBJ2-5
TGCAGTGCTCCTTCCCAAGAGACCCAGTACTTC	CSAPSQETQYF	few	-	TRBV20-1	TRBJ2-5
TGTGCCAGCAGCCTGGGACTAGCGGGACTCCGGTACCAAGAGACCCAGTACTTC	CASSLGLAGLRYQETQYF	-	TRBD2	TRBV12-3/TRBV12-4	TRBJ2-5
TGTGCCAGCAGCAGAATGGGGGGTGTTGATGGCTACACCTTC	CASSRMGGVDGYTF	few	-	TRBV6-1	TRBJ1-2
TGTGCCAGCAGCCCATCCGGGACTAGCGGGAGGAATGAGCAGTTCTTC	CASSPSGTSGRNEQFF	-	TRBD2	TRBV5-6	TRBJ2-1
TGTGCCAGCAGCTTAGGACAGGGGGCTTGGGGCTACACCTTC	CASSLGQGAWGYTF	-	TRBD1	TRBV7-8	TRBJ1-2
TGTGCCAGCCTTACTAGCGGGACATACGAGCAGTACTTC	CASLTSGTYEQYF	many	TRBD2	TRBV28	TRBJ2-7
TGCAGCGTGAGTGGAGACTCCTACGAGCAGTACTTC	CSVSGDSYEQYF	-	-	TRBV29-1	TRBJ2-7
TGTGCCAGCGGAGACCCGACAGGGGGCACAGATACGCAGTATTTT	CASGDPTGGTDTQYF	-	TRBD1	TRBV6-1	TRBJ2-3
TGCAGTGCTAGAGGGGGCAGGGCCGGTCAGCCCCAGCATTTT	CSARGGRAGQPQHF	few	-	TRBV20-1	TRBJ1-5
TGTGCCAGCAGACCAACTAGCGGGGGACCGTCGCAGTATTTT	CASRPTSGGPSQYF	few	TRBD2	TRBV12-3/TRBV12-4	TRBJ2-3
TGTGCCAGCTCGCCTTCGACAGGGGGCTACGAGCAGTACTTC	CASSPSTGGYEQYF	-	TRBD1	TRBV18	TRBJ2-7
TGCGCCAGCAGCCAAACAGGGGCGTTGGGAGAGACCCAGTACTTC	CASSQTGALGETQYF	-	TRBD1	TRBV5-1	TRBJ2-5
TGTGCCAGCAGCACCCACAGGGGTCCCGGGGAGCTGTTTTTT	CASSTHRGPGELFF	-	TRBD1	TRBV9	TRBJ2-2
TGTGCCAGTAGTATAGACTGGACAGGGGATCAGGATGGCTACACCTTC	CASSIDWTGDQDGYTF	-	TRBD1	TRBV19	TRBJ1-2
TGTGCCAGCAGCCACTCGAAAAGGAACACTGAAGCTTTCTTT	CASSHSKRNTEAFF	-	-	TRBV14	TRBJ1-1
TGTGCCAGCAGCTCCGACAGCGCCCGCACAGATACGCAGTATTTT	CASSSDSARTDTQYF	-	-	TRBV7-8	TRBJ2-3
TGCAGCGTTGAGGGGTACTCTCGCGGGCAGTACTTC	CSVEGYSRGQYF	few	-	TRBV29-1	TRBJ2-7
TGTGCCAGCAGCCCGACAGGGATTCACCAAGAGACCCAGTACTTC	CASSPTGIHQETQYF	few	TRBD1	TRBV9	TRBJ2-5
TGCAGTGCCCTCCCCTACTTGTCACTCACAGATACGCAGTATTTT	CSALPYLSLTDTQYF	many	-	TRBV20-1	TRBJ2-3
TGTGCCAGCAGCTTGGTGGGTACAGCTGGGGCCAACGTCCTGACTTTC	CASSLVGTAGANVLTF	-	-	TRBV5-6	TRBJ2-6
TGTGCCAGCAGCTTCATCTCGGGTTCCCATTCACCCCTCCACTTT	CASSFISGSHSPLHF	few	-	TRBV7-9	TRBJ1-6
TGTGCCACCCTGGGACAGCCCTATGGCTACACCTTC	CATLGQPYGYTF	-	TRBD1	TRBV6-1	TRBJ1-2
TGCAGTGCCCCCCAACCTCATAGCGGGAGGGCCCGGAATGAGCAGTTCTTC	CSAPQPHSGRARNEQFF	few	TRBD2	TRBV20-1	TRBJ2-1
TGTGCCAGCAGCGCACAACCGGGACAGGGTAACTACGAGCAGTACTTC	CASSAQPGQGNYEQYF	few	TRBD1	TRBV11-2	TRBJ2-7
TGTGCCAGCAGCGGCCGCCCGGGACAGAGTAGCCGATTTACCAATCAGCCCCAGCATTTT	CASSGRPGQSSRFTNQPQHF	-	TRBD1	TRBV7-8	TRBJ1-5
TGTGCCAGCAGCTCCGGAGATGTGGGCACGAGAGCTAACTATGGCTACACCTTC	CASSSGDVGTRANYGYTF	-	-	TRBV11-1	TRBJ1-2
TGTGCCAGCAGTTCCGGACTAGCGGGAGGTGCAACGCAGTATTTT	CASSSGLAGGATQYF	-	TRBD2	TRBV6-2/TRBV6-3	TRBJ2-3
TGCGCCAGCAGCTTGGACCCAGGGGTGGGGAACACTGAAGCTTTCTTT	CASSLDPGVGNTEAFF	-	-	TRBV5-1	TRBJ1-1
TGTGCCATCACGGACAGGGTACCCATCACTGAAGCTTTCTTT	CAITDRVPITEAFF	-	TRBD1	TRBV10-3	TRBJ1-1